A selection of T cell receptor beta chains follows, all from one sample in a study of blood T cell repertoires in COVID-19. Profiling relied on immunoSEQ multiplex PCR, and the TCRdb table lists in-frame clones only, not all of them. The data hold 150,000 to 200,000 clones, with 60% to 85% observed a single time. Sequencing was carried out using peripheral blood. The receptors here all came from a man between 65 and 79 years old with acute or convalescent COVID-19. The conserved cysteine and the conserved F or W are not part of the CDR3 here.

V: TRBV5-6; J: TRBJ1-3; length: 12; CDR3: ASSLASGGNTIY
V: TRBV24-1; J: TRBJ2-3; length: 13; CDR3: ATGGGGGGTDTQY
V: TRBV10-3; J: TRBJ1-2; length: 12; CDR3: AITEPGQGYGYT
V: TRBV28; J: TRBJ1-1; length: 11; CDR3: ASSSPQNTEAF
V: TRBV10-1; J: TRBJ2-1; length: 13; CDR3: ASSDRRGAYNEQF
V: TRBV21-1; J: TRBJ1-2; length: 10; CDR3: ANPGGDYGYT
V: TRBV18; J: TRBJ1-1; length: 13; CDR3: ASSPPGGRDTEAF
V: TRBV5-1; J: TRBJ1-2; length: 11; CDR3: ASSDTGSGGYT
V: TRBV5-1; J: TRBJ1-2; length: 12; CDR3: ASSLDPGYYGYT
V: TRBV7-2; J: TRBJ2-7; length: 11; CDR3: ASSHSFSYEQY
V: TRBV30; J: TRBJ2-7; length: 14; CDR3: AWSGGSGRAWDEQY
V: TRBV6-5; J: TRBJ1-6; length: 14; CDR3: ASSYSDRAFNSPLH